These T cell receptor beta chains were read from a single sample in a study of neurological immune-mediated disorders. Each CDR3 protein gets one entry after TCRdb re-called the 5' RACE reads with MiXCR. The sample lists 20,000 to 30,000 distinct CDR3 sequences; around 15% were seen once. Input material: PBMCs. These TCRs come from a woman between 40 and 55 years old with HTLV-1-associated myelopathy (HAM/TSP). The CDR3 runs from the conserved cysteine through the conserved F or W. Each record gives: D gene, clone size, V gene, CDR3 length, J gene, CDR3 protein, CDR3 DNA. D genes are given only for firm matches. Size is omitted from some rows. Given values are once, few, many or a class for expanded clones.

D gene: TRBD1; clone size: many; V gene: TRBV6-4; CDR3 length: 15; J gene: TRBJ2-1; CDR3 protein: CASSEQTGLYNEQFF; CDR3 DNA: TGTGCCAGCAGTGAACAGACAGGGTTATACAATGAGCAGTTCTTC
D gene: .; clone size: large; V gene: TRBV13; CDR3 length: 16; J gene: TRBJ2-3; CDR3 protein: CASSTRTETFTDTQYF; CDR3 DNA: TGTGCCAGCAGCACAAGGACAGAAACCTTCACAGATACGCAGTATTTT
D gene: .; clone size: many; V gene: TRBV19; CDR3 length: 13; J gene: TRBJ1-2; CDR3 protein: CASTPGDFYGYTF; CDR3 DNA: TGTGCCAGTACACCCGGAGACTTTTATGGCTACACCTTC
D gene: .; clone size: .; V gene: TRBV2; CDR3 length: 17; J gene: TRBJ1-5; CDR3 protein: CASSCTLNEGRTDTQHF; CDR3 DNA: TGTGCCAGCAGTTGTACATTGAACGAGGGACGCACAGATACGCAGCATTTT
D gene: TRBD1; clone size: many; V gene: TRBV20-1; CDR3 length: 12; J gene: TRBJ2-2; CDR3 protein: CSCDRVSGELFF; CDR3 DNA: TGCAGTTGTGACAGGGTTTCCGGGGAGCTGTTTTTT
D gene: .; clone size: .; V gene: TRBV27; CDR3 length: 13; J gene: TRBJ2-7; CDR3 protein: CASSRGERVEQYF; CDR3 DNA: TGTGCCAGCAGTCGAGGCGAGAGGGTCGAGCAGTACTTC
D gene: .; clone size: many; V gene: TRBV4-1; CDR3 length: 15; J gene: TRBJ1-4; CDR3 protein: CASSQSPGVLEKLFF; CDR3 DNA: TGCGCCAGCAGCCAATCACCGGGAGTCCTGGAAAAACTGTTTTTT
D gene: .; clone size: many; V gene: TRBV18; CDR3 length: 16; J gene: TRBJ2-1; CDR3 protein: CASSRAMGGAYNEQFF; CDR3 DNA: TGTGCCAGCTCACGAGCCATGGGCGGGGCCTACAATGAGCAGTTCTTC
D gene: .; clone size: many; V gene: TRBV7-2; CDR3 length: 16; J gene: TRBJ2-2; CDR3 protein: CASSLMRGSDPGELFF; CDR3 DNA: TGTGCCAGCAGCTTAATGAGGGGGAGCGACCCCGGGGAGCTGTTTTTT
D gene: TRBD2; clone size: many; V gene: TRBV5-1; CDR3 length: 16; J gene: TRBJ2-1; CDR3 protein: CASSLVWSGGPREQFF; CDR3 DNA: TGCGCCAGCAGCTTGGTATGGAGCGGGGGGCCCAGGGAGCAGTTCTTC
D gene: .; clone size: .; V gene: TRBV7-2; CDR3 length: 21; J gene: TRBJ1-2; CDR3 protein: CASSFYICSAGKGAGSYGYTF; CDR3 DNA: .
D gene: .; clone size: many; V gene: TRBV10-3; CDR3 length: 13; J gene: TRBJ1-5; CDR3 protein: CATDSGSNQPQHF; CDR3 DNA: TGTGCCACCGACTCTGGAAGCAATCAGCCCCAGCATTTT
D gene: TRBD2; clone size: many; V gene: TRBV10-2; CDR3 length: 15; J gene: TRBJ2-5; CDR3 protein: CASSGGTSGQETQYF; CDR3 DNA: TGCGCCAGCAGTGGCGGGACTAGCGGGCAAGAGACCCAGTACTTC
D gene: .; clone size: .; V gene: TRBV5-1; CDR3 length: 12; J gene: TRBJ2-3; CDR3 protein: CASMGGPDTQYF; CDR3 DNA: TGCGCCAGCATGGGGGGACCAGATACGCAGTATTTT
D gene: .; clone size: many; V gene: TRBV5-1; CDR3 length: 16; J gene: TRBJ1-6; CDR3 protein: CASSFGVAGYNSPLHF; CDR3 DNA: TGCGCCAGCAGTTTCGGTGTAGCAGGATATAATTCACCCCTCCACTTT
D gene: .; clone size: many; V gene: TRBV3-1; CDR3 length: 15; J gene: TRBJ2-1; CDR3 protein: CASSQGQVFYNEQFF; CDR3 DNA: TGTGCCAGCAGCCAAGGTCAGGTCTTCTACAATGAGCAGTTCTTC
D gene: TRBD2; clone size: many; V gene: TRBV3-1; CDR3 length: 21; J gene: TRBJ2-5; CDR3 protein: CASSQDIIPRLAGEVQETQYF; CDR3 DNA: TGTGCCAGCAGCCAAGATATAATCCCCCGGCTAGCGGGGGAGGTCCAAGAGACCCAGTACTTC
D gene: TRBD1; clone size: many; V gene: TRBV6-2/TRBV6-3; CDR3 length: 14; J gene: TRBJ1-1; CDR3 protein: CASRQGAMNTEAFF; CDR3 DNA: TGTGCCAGCCGACAGGGAGCCATGAACACTGAAGCTTTCTTT
D gene: .; clone size: many; V gene: TRBV4-1; CDR3 length: 17; J gene: TRBJ2-5; CDR3 protein: CASSQDPEGEIQETQYF; CDR3 DNA: TGCGCCAGCAGCCAAGATCCCGAGGGAGAGATACAAGAGACCCAGTACTTC
D gene: TRBD1; clone size: many; V gene: TRBV20-1; CDR3 length: 15; J gene: TRBJ1-4; CDR3 protein: CSASDRAQTNEKLFF; CDR3 DNA: TGCAGTGCTAGTGACAGGGCTCAGACTAATGAAAAACTGTTTTTT
D gene: .; clone size: few; V gene: TRBV18; CDR3 length: 16; J gene: TRBJ2-7; CDR3 protein: CASSPKGRGGSYEQYF; CDR3 DNA: TGTGCCAGCTCACCAAAAGGCAGGGGGGGCTCCTACGAGCAGTACTTC
D gene: .; clone size: few; V gene: TRBV4-2; CDR3 length: 12; J gene: TRBJ2-2; CDR3 protein: CASSQHRRELFF; CDR3 DNA: TGTGCCAGCAGCCAGCACAGGAGGGAGCTGTTTTTT
D gene: TRBD2; clone size: many; V gene: TRBV5-1; CDR3 length: 16; J gene: TRBJ2-5; CDR3 protein: CASSPEPTGGEETQYF; CDR3 DNA: TGCGCCAGCAGCCCAGAGCCAACGGGGGGAGAAGAGACCCAGTACTTC
D gene: .; clone size: many; V gene: TRBV5-1; CDR3 length: 14; J gene: TRBJ1-1; CDR3 protein: CATASGQPNTEAFF; CDR3 DNA: TGCGCCACAGCATCCGGACAGCCGAACACTGAAGCTTTCTTT
D gene: TRBD1; clone size: many; V gene: TRBV10-3; CDR3 length: 13; J gene: TRBJ1-1; CDR3 protein: CAVAGTENTEAFF; CDR3 DNA: TGTGCCGTTGCCGGGACAGAGAACACTGAAGCTTTCTTT
D gene: TRBD1; clone size: many; V gene: TRBV13; CDR3 length: 15; J gene: TRBJ1-2; CDR3 protein: CASSLDRGIVDGYTF; CDR3 DNA: TGTGCCAGCAGCTTGGACAGGGGGATTGTCGATGGCTACACCTTC
D gene: TRBD1; clone size: many; V gene: TRBV7-8; CDR3 length: 16; J gene: TRBJ2-3; CDR3 protein: CASSARDRGGTDTQYF; CDR3 DNA: TGTGCCAGCAGCGCCAGGGACAGGGGTGGCACAGATACGCAGTATTTT
D gene: .; clone size: .; V gene: TRBV9; CDR3 length: 12; J gene: TRBJ1-2; CDR3 protein: CSSGRLSYGYTF; CDR3 DNA: TGTTCTAGCGGGCGCCTGTCCTATGGCTACACCTTC
D gene: .; clone size: .; V gene: TRBV7-8; CDR3 length: 13; J gene: TRBJ2-7; CDR3 protein: CASSADSTYEQYF; CDR3 DNA: TGTGCCAGCAGCGCTGACAGCACCTACGAGCAGTACTTC
D gene: TRBD1; clone size: .; V gene: TRBV2; CDR3 length: 13; J gene: TRBJ1-1; CDR3 protein: CASSVGQATEALF; CDR3 DNA: TGTGCCAGCAGTGTAGGACAGGCCACTGAAGCTCTCTTC
D gene: .; clone size: .; V gene: TRBV20-1; CDR3 length: 12; J gene: TRBJ2-5; CDR3 protein: CSARVPGETQYF; CDR3 DNA: TGCAGTGCTAGAGTGCCCGGGGAGACCCAGTACTTC
D gene: TRBD2; clone size: many; V gene: TRBV10-3; CDR3 length: 16; J gene: TRBJ2-1; CDR3 protein: CAISESRGPGGDEQFF; CDR3 DNA: TGTGCCATCAGTGAGTCGAGAGGTCCGGGGGGAGATGAGCAGTTCTTC
D gene: .; clone size: many; V gene: TRBV24-1; CDR3 length: 13; J gene: TRBJ1-5; CDR3 protein: CATQRDSNQPQHF; CDR3 DNA: TGTGCCACCCAACGTGATAGCAATCAGCCCCAGCATTTT
D gene: .; clone size: medium-sized; V gene: TRBV7-8; CDR3 length: 14; J gene: TRBJ2-1; CDR3 protein: CASSSGSDLHEQFF; CDR3 DNA: TGTGCCAGCAGCTCGGGGTCGGATTTACATGAGCAGTTCTTC
D gene: TRBD1; clone size: few; V gene: TRBV5-1; CDR3 length: 14; J gene: TRBJ2-7; CDR3 protein: CASSGPGTGSEQYF; CDR3 DNA: TGCGCCAGCAGCGGTCCCGGGACAGGGAGCGAGCAGTACTTC
D gene: TRBD2; clone size: many; V gene: TRBV5-1; CDR3 length: 14; J gene: TRBJ2-7; CDR3 protein: CASGGAGGSYEQYF; CDR3 DNA: TGCGCCAGCGGGGGAGCGGGGGGCTCCTACGAGCAGTACTTC
D gene: .; clone size: many; V gene: TRBV7-6; CDR3 length: 18; J gene: TRBJ2-6; CDR3 protein: CASSLDRAEAVGANVLTF; CDR3 DNA: TGTGCCAGCAGCTTAGACAGGGCGGAGGCCGTCGGGGCCAACGTCCTGACTTTC
D gene: .; clone size: many; V gene: TRBV5-1; CDR3 length: 16; J gene: TRBJ2-5; CDR3 protein: CASSLAGTSRGETQYF; CDR3 DNA: TGCGCCAGCAGCTTGGCCGGGACCTCGCGGGGAGAGACCCAGTACTTC
D gene: TRBD1; clone size: many; V gene: TRBV20-1; CDR3 length: 16; J gene: TRBJ1-5; CDR3 protein: CSAPTGNPYSNQPQHF; CDR3 DNA: TGCAGTGCCCCGACAGGGAATCCTTATAGCAATCAGCCCCAGCATTTT
D gene: .; clone size: many; V gene: TRBV5-5; CDR3 length: 16; J gene: TRBJ1-2; CDR3 protein: CASSLRMAGANYGYTF; CDR3 DNA: TGTGCCAGCAGCTTGAGGATGGCAGGGGCTAACTATGGCTACACCTTC
D gene: .; clone size: many; V gene: TRBV28; CDR3 length: 12; J gene: TRBJ1-2; CDR3 protein: CASSWRNYGYTF; CDR3 DNA: TGTGCCAGCAGTTGGCGGAACTATGGCTACACCTTC
D gene: .; clone size: many; V gene: TRBV4-3; CDR3 length: 15; J gene: TRBJ1-2; CDR3 protein: CASSQASPAIRGYTF; CDR3 DNA: TGCGCCAGCAGCCAAGCCTCCCCGGCAATCCGCGGCTACACCTTC
D gene: TRBD1; clone size: many; V gene: TRBV10-3; CDR3 length: 16; J gene: TRBJ2-5; CDR3 protein: CAISESTGDRRETQYF; CDR3 DNA: TGTGCCATCAGTGAGTCGACAGGGGATCGAAGAGAGACCCAGTACTTC
D gene: TRBD2; clone size: many; V gene: TRBV5-1; CDR3 length: 16; J gene: TRBJ2-1; CDR3 protein: CASSPISGGSYNEQFF; CDR3 DNA: TGCGCCAGCAGCCCCATTAGCGGGGGCTCCTACAATGAGCAGTTCTTC
D gene: TRBD2; clone size: .; V gene: TRBV10-2; CDR3 length: 16; J gene: TRBJ2-5; CDR3 protein: CASSETSSGGVQTQYF; CDR3 DNA: TGCGCCAGCAGTGAGACCTCTAGCGGGGGGGTACAGACCCAGTACTTC
D gene: TRBD2; clone size: many; V gene: TRBV24-1; CDR3 length: 15; J gene: TRBJ2-3; CDR3 protein: CATSDSGTSVNTQYF; CDR3 DNA: TGTGCCACCAGTGATTCCGGGACTAGCGTCAATACGCAGTATTTT
D gene: TRBD2; clone size: many; V gene: TRBV10-2; CDR3 length: 14; J gene: TRBJ2-2; CDR3 protein: CASRGTSGGGELFF; CDR3 DNA: TGCGCCAGCAGAGGGACTAGCGGTGGCGGGGAGCTGTTTTTT
D gene: .; clone size: many; V gene: TRBV28; CDR3 length: 14; J gene: TRBJ1-5; CDR3 protein: CASSLKHRNQPQHF; CDR3 DNA: TGTGCCAGCAGTTTAAAACACCGCAATCAGCCCCAGCATTTT
D gene: TRBD2; clone size: .; V gene: TRBV11-2; CDR3 length: 17; J gene: TRBJ2-3; CDR3 protein: CASRTGTSLMPVDTQYF; CDR3 DNA: TGTGCCAGCCGAACCGGGACTAGCCTGATGCCGGTAGATACGCAGTATTTT
D gene: .; clone size: many; V gene: TRBV6-5; CDR3 length: 14; J gene: TRBJ1-5; CDR3 protein: CASSYRAGGQPQHF; CDR3 DNA: TGTGCCAGCAGTTACCGGGCAGGCGGGCAGCCCCAGCATTTT
D gene: .; clone size: many; V gene: TRBV12-3/TRBV12-4; CDR3 length: 15; J gene: TRBJ1-1; CDR3 protein: CASTPRGRGKTEAFF; CDR3 DNA: TGTGCCAGCACCCCTCGGGGGAGGGGAAAAACTGAAGCTTTCTTT
D gene: .; clone size: many; V gene: TRBV2; CDR3 length: 13; J gene: TRBJ2-5; CDR3 protein: CASTAGAAETQYF; CDR3 DNA: TGTGCCAGTACCGCAGGGGCGGCGGAGACACAGTACTTC
D gene: .; clone size: many; V gene: TRBV20-1; CDR3 length: 17; J gene: TRBJ1-3; CDR3 protein: CSAKSSKGISSGNTIYF; CDR3 DNA: TGCAGTGCTAAGTCTTCGAAAGGGATATCGTCTGGAAACACCATATATTTT
D gene: TRBD2; clone size: many; V gene: TRBV20-1; CDR3 length: 16; J gene: TRBJ2-1; CDR3 protein: CSARPLAGGLYNEQFF; CDR3 DNA: TGCAGTGCTAGACCGTTAGCGGGGGGGTTATACAATGAGCAGTTCTTC
D gene: .; clone size: many; V gene: TRBV28; CDR3 length: 13; J gene: TRBJ1-5; CDR3 protein: CASSPNQDKPQHF; CDR3 DNA: TGTGCCAGCAGTCCCAATCAGGATAAGCCCCAGCATTTT